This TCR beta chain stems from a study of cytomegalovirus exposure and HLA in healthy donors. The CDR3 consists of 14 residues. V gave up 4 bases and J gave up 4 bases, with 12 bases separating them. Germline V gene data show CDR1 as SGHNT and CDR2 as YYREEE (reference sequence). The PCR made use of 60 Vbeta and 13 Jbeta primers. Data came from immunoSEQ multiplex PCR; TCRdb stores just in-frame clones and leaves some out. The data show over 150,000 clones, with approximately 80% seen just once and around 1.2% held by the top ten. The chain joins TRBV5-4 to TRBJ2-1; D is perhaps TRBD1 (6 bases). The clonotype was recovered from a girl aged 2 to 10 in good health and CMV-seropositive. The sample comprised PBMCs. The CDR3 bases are TGTGCCAGCAGCCCTAAGGGGGAGTACAATGAGCAGTTCTTC. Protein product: CASSPKGEYNEQFF.